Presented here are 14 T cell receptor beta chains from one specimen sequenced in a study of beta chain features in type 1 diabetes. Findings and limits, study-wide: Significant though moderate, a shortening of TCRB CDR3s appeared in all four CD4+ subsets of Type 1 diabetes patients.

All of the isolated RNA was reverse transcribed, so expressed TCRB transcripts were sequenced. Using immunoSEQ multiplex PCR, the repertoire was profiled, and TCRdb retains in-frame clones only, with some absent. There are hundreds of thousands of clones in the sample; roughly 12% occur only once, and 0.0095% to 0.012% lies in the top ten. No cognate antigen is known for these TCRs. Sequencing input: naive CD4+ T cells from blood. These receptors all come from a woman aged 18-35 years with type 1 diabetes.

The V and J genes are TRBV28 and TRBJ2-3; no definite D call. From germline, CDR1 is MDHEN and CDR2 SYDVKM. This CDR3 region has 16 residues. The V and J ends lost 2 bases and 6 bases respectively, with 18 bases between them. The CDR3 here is CASSLQFFRPEDTQYF. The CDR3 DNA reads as TGTGCCAGCAGTTTACAATTCTTTCGCCCTGAGGATACGCAGTATTTT.

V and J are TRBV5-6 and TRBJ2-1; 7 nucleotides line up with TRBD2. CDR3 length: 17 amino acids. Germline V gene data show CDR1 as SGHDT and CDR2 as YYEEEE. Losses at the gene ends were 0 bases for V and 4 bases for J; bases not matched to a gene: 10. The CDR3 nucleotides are TGTGCCAGCAGCTTGGGAGGCTCCCTAGCGGCATACAATGAGCAGTTCTTC. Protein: CASSLGGSLAAYNEQFF.

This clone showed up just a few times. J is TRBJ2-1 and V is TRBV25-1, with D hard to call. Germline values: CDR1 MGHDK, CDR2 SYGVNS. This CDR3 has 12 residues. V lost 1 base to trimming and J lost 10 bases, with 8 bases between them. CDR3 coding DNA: TGTGCCAGCAGTGAATCTAAGTGGGAGCAGTTCTTC. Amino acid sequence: CASSESKWEQFF.

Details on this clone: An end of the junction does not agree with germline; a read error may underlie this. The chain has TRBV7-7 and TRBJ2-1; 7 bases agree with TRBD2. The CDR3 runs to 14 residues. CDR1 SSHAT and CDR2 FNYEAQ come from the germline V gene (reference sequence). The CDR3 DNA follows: TGTGCTAGCAGCGCATGGGAGGGAAACAATGAGCAGTTCTTC. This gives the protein CASSAWEGNNEQFF. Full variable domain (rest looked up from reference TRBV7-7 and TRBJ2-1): GAGVSQSPRYKVTKRGQDVTLRCDPISSHATLYWYQQALGQGPEFLTYFNYEAQPDKSGLPSDRFSAERPEGSISTLTIQRTEQRDSAMYRCASSAWEGNNEQFFGPGTRLTVL.

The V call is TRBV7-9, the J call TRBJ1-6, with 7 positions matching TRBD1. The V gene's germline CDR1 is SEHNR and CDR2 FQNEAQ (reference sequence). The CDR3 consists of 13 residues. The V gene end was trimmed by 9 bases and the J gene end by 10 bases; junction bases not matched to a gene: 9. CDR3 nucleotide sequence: TGTGCCAGTTCAGACAGGGATCGGTCACCCCTCCACTTT. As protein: CASSDRDRSPLHF.

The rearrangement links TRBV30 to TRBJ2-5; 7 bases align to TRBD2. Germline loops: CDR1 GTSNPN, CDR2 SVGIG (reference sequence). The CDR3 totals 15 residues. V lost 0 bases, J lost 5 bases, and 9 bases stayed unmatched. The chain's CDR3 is CAWSVYTSDMETQYF. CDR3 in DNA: TGTGCCTGGAGTGTATATACTAGCGATATGGAGACCCAGTACTTC.

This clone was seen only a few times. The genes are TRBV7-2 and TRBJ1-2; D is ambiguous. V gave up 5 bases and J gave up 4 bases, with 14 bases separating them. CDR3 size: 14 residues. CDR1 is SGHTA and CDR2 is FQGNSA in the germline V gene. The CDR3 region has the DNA TGTGCCAGCAGCCCCCCCCCGGGGTTCTATGGCTACACCTTC. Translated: CASSPPPGFYGYTF.

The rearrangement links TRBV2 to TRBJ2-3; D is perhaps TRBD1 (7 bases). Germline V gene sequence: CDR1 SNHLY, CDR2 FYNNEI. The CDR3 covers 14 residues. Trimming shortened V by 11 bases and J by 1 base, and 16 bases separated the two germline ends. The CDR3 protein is CAGGRGDGTDTQYF. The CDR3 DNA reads TGTGCCGGAGGCAGGGGGGACGGCACAGATACGCAGTATTTT.

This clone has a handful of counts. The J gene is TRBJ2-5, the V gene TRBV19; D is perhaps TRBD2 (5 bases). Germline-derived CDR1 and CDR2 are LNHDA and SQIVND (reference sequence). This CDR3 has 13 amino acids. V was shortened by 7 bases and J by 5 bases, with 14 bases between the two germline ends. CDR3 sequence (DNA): TGTGCCAGTACCCATCGGGGAGAGGAGACCCAGTACTTC. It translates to CASTHRGEETQYF.

The CDR3 DNA reads TGTGCCAGCACCAAGCCGGGACTAGTCGGAGATGAGCAGTTCTTC. Translated: CASTKPGLVGDEQFF. This chain uses TRBV6-6 with TRBJ2-1, with TRBD2 matching 8 bases. The CDR3 covers 15 residues. V lost 7 bases and J lost 8; bases outside the gene matches: 13. Looked up from germline, CDR1 is MNHNY and CDR2 is SVGAGI (reference sequence).

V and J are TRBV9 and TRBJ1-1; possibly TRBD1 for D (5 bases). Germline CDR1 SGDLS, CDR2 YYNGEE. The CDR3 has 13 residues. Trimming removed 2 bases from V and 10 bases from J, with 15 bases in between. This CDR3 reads CASSVGPETVAFF. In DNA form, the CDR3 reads TGTGCCAGCAGCGTGGGGCCCGAGACGGTAGCTTTCTTT.

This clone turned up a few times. The CDR3 reads CASSSTGSSYNEQFF. The CDR3 DNA reads as TGTGCCAGCAGTTCGACAGGGTCCTCCTACAATGAGCAGTTCTTC. The gene calls are TRBV6-5 and TRBJ2-1; 7 bases fit TRBD1. Trimming at V came to 4 bases and at J to 0 bases, leaving 3 bases not matched to a gene. Germline assignment: CDR1 MNHEY and CDR2 SVGAGI. There are 15 residues in the CDR3.

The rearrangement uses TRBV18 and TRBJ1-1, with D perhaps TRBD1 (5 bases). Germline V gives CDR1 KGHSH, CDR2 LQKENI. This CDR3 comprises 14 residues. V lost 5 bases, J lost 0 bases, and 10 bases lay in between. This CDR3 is CASSRQIMNTEAFF. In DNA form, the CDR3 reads TGTGCCAGCTCAAGACAGATCATGAACACTGAAGCTTTCTTT.

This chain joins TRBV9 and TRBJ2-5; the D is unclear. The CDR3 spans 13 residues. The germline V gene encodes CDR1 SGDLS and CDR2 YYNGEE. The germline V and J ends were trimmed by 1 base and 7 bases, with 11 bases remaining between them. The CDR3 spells CASSVSERATQYF. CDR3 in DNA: TGTGCCAGCAGCGTAAGTGAGCGAGCGACCCAGTACTTC.